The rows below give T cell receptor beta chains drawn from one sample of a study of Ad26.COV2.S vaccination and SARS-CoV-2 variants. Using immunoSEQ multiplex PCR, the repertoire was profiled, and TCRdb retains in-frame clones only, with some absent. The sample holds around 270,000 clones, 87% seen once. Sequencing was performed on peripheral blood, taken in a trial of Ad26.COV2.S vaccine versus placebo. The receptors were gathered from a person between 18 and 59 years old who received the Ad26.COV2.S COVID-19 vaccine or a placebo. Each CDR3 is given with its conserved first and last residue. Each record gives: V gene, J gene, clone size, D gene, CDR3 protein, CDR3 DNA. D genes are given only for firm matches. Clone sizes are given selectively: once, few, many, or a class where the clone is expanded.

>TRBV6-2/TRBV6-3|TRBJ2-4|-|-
CASSYGDANIQYF
TGTGCCAGCAGTTACGGGGACGCAAACATTCAGTACTTC
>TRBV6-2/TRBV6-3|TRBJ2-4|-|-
CASSYFRGRALEEAKNIQYF
TGTGCCAGCAGTTACTTTAGGGGGAGGGCCTTAGAGGAGGCCAAAAACATTCAGTACTTC
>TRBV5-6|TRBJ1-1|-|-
CASSFLGIMNTEAFF
TGTGCCAGCAGCTTTTTGGGTATTATGAACACTGAAGCTTTCTTT
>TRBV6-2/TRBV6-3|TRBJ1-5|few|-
CASSSGTQKHQPQHF
TGTGCCAGCAGTTCCGGGACACAAAAGCACCAGCCCCAGCATTTT
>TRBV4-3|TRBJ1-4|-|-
CASSQDYQTYNEKLFF
TGCGCCAGCAGCCAAGACTACCAGACTTATAATGAAAAACTGTTTTTT
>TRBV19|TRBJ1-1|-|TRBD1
CASSMWTGGTEAFF
TGTGCCAGTAGTATGTGGACAGGGGGCACTGAAGCTTTCTTT
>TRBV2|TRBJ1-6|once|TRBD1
CASSLDRGLGSPLHF
TGTGCCAGCAGCCTTGACAGGGGGCTCGGTTCACCCCTCCACTTT
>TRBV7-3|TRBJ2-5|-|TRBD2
CASSPLAGIQETQYF
TGTGCCAGCAGTCCTCTAGCGGGGATTCAAGAGACCCAGTACTTC
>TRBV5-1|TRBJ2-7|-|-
CASSLGQIYEQYF
TGCGCCAGCAGCTTGGGACAGATATACGAGCAGTACTTC
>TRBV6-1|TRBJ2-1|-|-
CASSDSPLGGNEQFF
TGTGCCAGCAGTGATTCTCCCCTCGGGGGAAATGAGCAGTTCTTC
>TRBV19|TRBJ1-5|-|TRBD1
CASSKVAGGDQPQHF
TGTGCCAGTAGTAAGGTCGCAGGGGGCGATCAGCCCCAGCATTTT
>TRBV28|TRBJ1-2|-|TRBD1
CASSLLIGGDGYTF
TGTGCCAGCAGTTTATTAATAGGGGGCGATGGCTACACCTTC
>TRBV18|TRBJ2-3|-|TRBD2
CASSPGGSTDTQYF
TGTGCCAGCTCACCTGGCGGGAGTACAGATACGCAGTATTTT
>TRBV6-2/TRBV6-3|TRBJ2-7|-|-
CASSSMRESSYEQYF
TGTGCCAGCAGTTCCATGAGAGAAAGCTCCTACGAGCAGTACTTC
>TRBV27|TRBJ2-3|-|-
CASSLIQDLDGQYF
TGTGCCAGCAGTTTAATACAGGACCTTGATGGGCAGTATTTT
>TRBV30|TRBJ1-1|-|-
CALEPSRAKKGEAFF
TGTGCCCTGGAGCCTTCCCGGGCAAAAAAGGGTGAAGCTTTCTTT
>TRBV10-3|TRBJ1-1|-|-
CAIRHENTEAFF
TGTGCCATCAGACACGAGAACACTGAAGCTTTCTTT
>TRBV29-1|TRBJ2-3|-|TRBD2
CSVEDASGGVPYTQYF
TGCAGCGTTGAAGATGCTAGCGGGGGGGTTCCGTATACGCAGTATTTT
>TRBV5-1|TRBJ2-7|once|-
CASSFFESSYEQYF
TGCGCCAGCAGCTTCTTTGAAAGCTCCTACGAGCAGTACTTC
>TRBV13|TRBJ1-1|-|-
CASSRDMVNTEAFF
TGTGCCAGCAGCCGAGATATGGTGAACACTGAAGCTTTCTTT
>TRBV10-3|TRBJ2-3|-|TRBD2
CAISESLVRLAGGPSTDTQYF
TGTGCCATCAGTGAGTCATTAGTCCGTCTAGCGGGAGGTCCGAGCACAGATACGCAGTATTTT
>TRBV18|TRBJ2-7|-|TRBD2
CASSPRTTGGSYEQYF
TGTGCCAGCTCACCACGAACGACGGGGGGCTCCTACGAGCAGTACTTC
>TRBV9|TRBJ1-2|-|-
CASSVVAGYYGYTF
TGTGCCAGCAGCGTAGTTGCAGGATACTATGGCTACACCTTC
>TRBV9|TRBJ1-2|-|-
CASSAETRGGRQDGYTF
TGTGCCAGCAGCGCCGAGACTCGGGGGGGGAGACAGGATGGCTACACCTTC
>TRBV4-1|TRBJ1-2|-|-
CASSQGRGLRF
TGCGCCAGCAGCCAAGGACGGGGACTGCGCTTC
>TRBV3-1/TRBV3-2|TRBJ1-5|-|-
CASSQFRQPQHF
TGTGCCAGCAGCCAGTTTCGGCAGCCCCAGCATTTT
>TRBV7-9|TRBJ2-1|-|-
CASSSVGGSSYNEQFF
TGTGCCAGCAGCTCGGTGGGGGGTAGCTCCTACAATGAGCAGTTCTTC
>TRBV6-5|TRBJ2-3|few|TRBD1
CASSPGQGADTQYF
TGTGCCAGCAGCCCGGGACAGGGGGCAGATACGCAGTATTTT
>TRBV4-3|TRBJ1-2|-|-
CASSQGPGIYGYTF
TGCGCCAGCAGCCAAGGTCCAGGAATCTATGGCTACACCTTC
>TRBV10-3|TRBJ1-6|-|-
CAISESRGSSSYNSPLHF
TGTGCCATCAGTGAGTCGAGGGGGTCAAGCTCCTATAATTCACCCCTCCACTTT
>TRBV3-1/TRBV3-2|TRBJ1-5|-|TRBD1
CASSQGAVQPQHF
TGTGCCAGCAGTCAGGGGGCGGTTCAGCCCCAGCATTTT
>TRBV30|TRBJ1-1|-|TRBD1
CAWSVQGWAEAFF
TGTGCCTGGAGTGTACAGGGGTGGGCTGAAGCTTTCTTT
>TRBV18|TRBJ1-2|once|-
CASSPQGSNGYTF
TGTGCCAGCTCACCCCAGGGCAGTAATGGCTACACCTTC
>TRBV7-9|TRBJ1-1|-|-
CASSPYHADGMNTEAFF
TGTGCCAGCAGCCCCTACCACGCCGACGGAATGAACACTGAAGCTTTCTTT
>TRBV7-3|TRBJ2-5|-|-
CASSLSSLGGETQYF
TGTGCCAGCAGCTTATCCTCGTTGGGGGGAGAGACCCAGTACTTC
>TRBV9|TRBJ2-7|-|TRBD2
CASSPGGGISYEQYF
TGTGCCAGCAGCCCTGGGGGGGGGATCTCCTACGAGCAGTACTTC